A single sample is the source of the 14 T cell receptor beta chains below, sequenced in a study of cytomegalovirus exposure and HLA in healthy donors. Data came from immunoSEQ multiplex PCR; TCRdb stores just in-frame clones and leaves some out. The profile shows roughly 200,000 clones, 65% to 85% of them singletons. The sequenced sample consisted of PBMCs. These receptors originate from a woman aged 18-29 years in good health and CMV-seropositive.

The chain recombines TRBV2 with TRBJ2-2; D uncertain. The CDR3 extends over 14 amino acids. Germline CDR1 SNHLY, CDR2 FYNNEI. V was pared by 6 bases and J by 4 bases, with 12 bases between. CDR3 sequence: CASSQTPSTGELFF. CDR3 DNA: TGTGCCAGCAGCCAAACACCAAGCACCGGGGAGCTGTTTTTT.

The genes are TRBV6-1 and TRBJ1-1; no reliable D call. The length of the CDR3 is 13 residues. Between the trimmed V and J ends, which lost 0 bases and 5 bases, there was a span of 7 bases. The V gene's germline CDR1 is MNHNS and CDR2 SASEGT. The chain's CDR3 is CASSEAGRTEAFF. The CDR3 coding sequence is TGTGCCAGCAGTGAAGCAGGGAGGACTGAAGCTTTCTTT.

The chain couples TRBV11-3 to TRBJ2-2, with TRBD2 identical over 12 bases. The CDR3 length is 19 residues. Germline CDR1 is SGHNT and CDR2 is YENEEA. V lost 0 bases and J lost 7; bases outside the gene matches: 12. In DNA form, the CDR3 reads TGTGCCAGCAGCTTAGATGTCTGGGCTAGCGGGGGGGCCGACGGGGAGCTGTTTTTT. Its translation: CASSLDVWASGGADGELFF.

This clone was detected once. Other DNA sequences of this sample code for an identical CDR3. The chain carries TRBV5-1 and TRBJ1-6; 8 bases agree with TRBD1. CDR3 length equals 15 residues. V was pared by 0 bases and J by 6 bases, with 2 bases of the junction left unmatched. CDR1 and CDR2 (germline): SGHRS, YFSETQ. DNA for the CDR3: TGCGCCAGCAGCTTGGATGGACAGGGTAATTCACCCCTCCACTTT. Translating it yields CASSLDGQGNSPLHF.

This clone was picked up one time. V is TRBV7-9 and J is TRBJ1-4, with D tentatively TRBD1 (6 bases). V was pared by 5 bases and J by 7 bases, with 14 bases between. The germline gives CDR1 SEHNR, CDR2 FQNEAQ (reference sequence). The CDR3 sequence is 14 residues long. The DNA of the CDR3 is TGTGCCAGCAGCACCTACAGGGTTGGTGAAAAACTGTTTTTT. Its translation is CASSTYRVGEKLFF.

The gene calls are TRBV27 and TRBJ2-3; no clear D. The length of the CDR3 is 15 residues. Germline CDR1 reads MNHEY; CDR2 reads SMNVEV (reference sequence). Trimming removed 3 bases at V and 0 bases at J, with 10 bases between. DNA for the CDR3: TGTGCCAGCAGTTTCCTGGCGGCGAGCACAGATACGCAGTATTTT. Its translation: CASSFLAASTDTQYF.

This clone showed up just a few times. The chain uses TRBV25-1 and TRBJ1-6; D remains unclear. The germline V gene has CDR1 MGHDK and CDR2 SYGVNS. This CDR3 region has 10 residues. V was clipped by 8 bases and J by 8 bases, with 4 bases between them. CDR3 loop: CASGDSPLHF. The DNA for the CDR3 is TGTGCCAGCGGAGATTCACCCCTCCACTTT.

This rearrangement joins TRBV28 to TRBJ2-2; 11 positions agree with TRBD2. J lost 3 bases, V lost 8 bases, and 5 bases had no gene match. This CDR3 has 15 residues. In germline, CDR1 is MDHEN, CDR2 SYDVKM. The CDR3 region is CASLAGGKHTGELFF. The CDR3 DNA follows: TGTGCCAGCCTAGCGGGGGGAAAACACACCGGGGAGCTGTTTTTT.

This chain uses TRBV7-9 with TRBJ2-1; the D gene is possibly TRBD2 (5 bases). The germline CDR1 and CDR2 sequences are SEHNR and FQNEAQ (reference sequence). Trimming took 1 base from V and 12 from J, leaving 13 bases between them. This CDR3 comprises 13 residues. CDR3 sequence (DNA): TGTGCCAGCAGCTTAGGGACCGACGCGGGGCAGTTCTTC. Translated: CASSLGTDAGQFF.

The chain combines TRBV9 with TRBJ1-1, with TRBD1 matching over 8 bases. V gave up 2 bases and J gave up 6 bases; unmatched junction bases: 6. This CDR3 comprises 14 residues. In germline, CDR1 is SGDLS, CDR2 YYNGEE. The CDR3 region has the DNA TGTGCCAGCAGCGTCCGACAGGGGAGCGCTGAAGCTTTCTTT. Translated: CASSVRQGSAEAFF.

V and J are TRBV5-4 and TRBJ1-3; unclear D gene. The CDR3 is made up of 14 amino acids. Germline V gene sequence: CDR1 SGHNT, CDR2 YYREEE (reference sequence). V gave up 3 bases and J gave up 0 bases, with 7 bases separating them. CDR3 DNA sequence: TGTGCCAGCAGCTCTACTGGCTCTGGAAACACCATATATTTT. Its protein product is CASSSTGSGNTIYF. Full variable domain (rest looked up from reference TRBV5-4 and TRBJ1-3): ETGVTQSPTHLIKTRGQQVTLRCSSQSGHNTVSWYQQALGQGPQFIFQYYREEENGRGNFPPRFSGLQFPNYSSELNVNALELDDSALYLCASSSTGSGNTIYFGEGSWLTVV.

V and J are TRBV11-2 and TRBJ1-2; D is perhaps TRBD1 (5 bases). Looked up from germline, CDR1 is SGHAT and CDR2 is FQNNGV. With 0 bases removed from V and 2 bases from J, the gap between germline ends came to 13 bases. This CDR3 comprises 16 residues. Written as DNA, the CDR3 is TGTGCCAGCAGCTTAGATTGGCAGGGAGGAAACTATGGCTACACCTTC. It translates to CASSLDWQGGNYGYTF.

The chain recombines TRBV18 with TRBJ2-6; D is ambiguous. The V end lost 8 bases, the J end lost 6 bases, and 14 bases lay between the germline ends. This CDR3 has 14 residues. Per the germline V gene, CDR1 is KGHSH and CDR2 is LQKENI. CDR3 loop: CASTTTLEANVLTF. The DNA for the CDR3 is TGTGCCAGCACTACCACCCTTGAGGCCAACGTCCTGACTTTC.

The chain has TRBV4-1 and TRBJ2-3; 7 positions agree with TRBD2. CDR1 and CDR2 from the germline V gene are MGHRA and YSYEKL. The CDR3 totals 18 residues. J gave up 2 bases and V 1 base, and 12 bases lay outside the gene matches. The CDR3 loop reads CASSQASPSGQITDTQYF. CDR3 nucleotides: TGCGCCAGCAGCCAAGCATCCCCTAGCGGACAAATCACAGATACGCAGTATTTT.